This T cell receptor (beta chain) originates from a study of blood T cell repertoires in COVID-19. Per the original data handling: Reference gene primer amplification gave estimated nucleated cell counts. Generated by immunoSEQ multiplex PCR, the TCRdb table keeps only in-frame clones and is missing some. V, J and clone size are taken as reported in that table, and D and trimming were inferred from the DNA itself. The data show over 400,000 clones, with 70% to 90% seen just once and under 4% held by the top ten. Germline CDR1 is SEHNR and CDR2 is FQNEAQ (reference sequence). Trimming took 2 bases from V and 2 from J; bases not matched to a gene: 14. The CDR3 runs to 18 residues.

The sequence was obtained from a human donor in a cohort sampled during active COVID-19. V and J are TRBV7-9 and TRBJ1-1; 7 nucleotides agree with TRBD1. Input material: peripheral blood. DNA for the CDR3: TGTGCCAGCAGCTTACCTCTCATCCGGGACAGCGAAAACACTGAAGCTTTCTTT. Protein: CASSLPLIRDSENTEAFF.